These T cell receptor beta chains were read from a single sample in a study of regulatory T cells in long-lasting Graves disease. TCRdb re-derived calls from the multiplex PCR reads in MiXCR, one entry per CDR3 protein. The profile shows some 450,000 distinct CDR3 sequences, around 15% of them singletons. This sample also belongs to another study, concerning T cells in Graves' hyperthyroidism and ophthalmopathy.

The sample consisted of peripheral blood mononuclear cells (PBMCs), taken at new diagnosis, from a patient treated with antithyroid drugs. Receptors originate from a woman in her thirties with Graves disease. CDR3s include the opening cysteine and the closing phenylalanine or tryptophan. Each record gives: V gene, J gene, CDR3 length, clone size, D gene, CDR3 DNA, CDR3 protein. A D gene is named only where the DNA matches it firmly. Where a row states a size, it is once, few, many or the class of an expanded clone; other rows omit it.

>TRBV6-1|TRBJ2-2|15|-|-
TGTGCCAGCAGTGCATTGGTTTCGGGCACCGGGGAGCTGTTTTTT
CASSALVSGTGELFF
>TRBV6-2/TRBV6-3|TRBJ2-7|18|many|-
TGTGCCAGCCCAGCCTTGCATTGGCTAGCAGGACCCCTCAACGAGCAGTACTTC
CASPALHWLAGPLNEQYF
>TRBV10-3|TRBJ2-5|15|-|-
TGTGCCATCAGTGAGATCCTGACAGGAGGAGAGACCCAGTACTTC
CAISEILTGGETQYF
>TRBV20-1|TRBJ2-7|16|many|-
TGCAGTGCTAGGGATCCTGTCTCGGGGGAGAATGACGAGCAGTACTTC
CSARDPVSGENDEQYF
>TRBV20-1|TRBJ2-1|20|-|TRBD2
TGCAGTGCCGGCGGGCAACTTTTAGCGGGAGGGCCGGGGAAATACAATGAGCAGTTCTTC
CSAGGQLLAGGPGKYNEQFF
>TRBV20-1|TRBJ2-7|15|many|-
TGCAGTGCTAGAGATTTCGCGGGGCATTCCTACGAGCAGTACTTC
CSARDFAGHSYEQYF
>TRBV18|TRBJ2-7|17|many|TRBD2
TGTGCCAGCTCACCTCCCCCTGGGCGGCTAGCGGGAGACGAGCAGTACTTC
CASSPPPGRLAGDEQYF
>TRBV4-1|TRBJ2-5|15|few|-
TGCGCCAGCAGCCAAGATGACTGGCTACGAGAGACCCAGTACTTC
CASSQDDWLRETQYF
>TRBV28|TRBJ2-7|13|-|-
TGTGCCAGCAGCCTTGCAAGCTCCTACGAGCGGTACTTC
CASSLASSYERYF
>TRBV4-1|TRBJ2-7|16|few|-
TGCGCCAGCAGCCAAGGAAACTTACCTCCTACCCACGAGCAGTACTTC
CASSQGNLPPTHEQYF
>TRBV6-1|TRBJ2-1|20|-|TRBD2
TGTGCCAGCAGTCTCTTTCCCCGAGCGGGAGGGGAAAGCTCCTACAATGAGCAGTTCTTC
CASSLFPRAGGESSYNEQFF
>TRBV18|TRBJ2-7|12|-|-
TGTGCCAGTAGTATGAACAGATACGAGCAGTACTTC
CASSMNRYEQYF
>TRBV11-2|TRBJ2-2|15|many|TRBD2
TGTGCCAGCAGCTTAGGTGCGGGGGGCACCGGGGAGCTGTTTTTT
CASSLGAGGTGELFF
>TRBV28|TRBJ1-2|14|many|-
TGTGCCAGCAGTACCGACACAGGGTACTATGGCTACACCTTC
CASSTDTGYYGYTF
>TRBV19|TRBJ1-1|12|once|-
TGTGCCAGTGGTATTGGGACCACTGAAGCTTTCTTT
CASGIGTTEAFF
>TRBV27|TRBJ1-4|12|many|-
TGTGCCAGCAGCCGACCTGGGACCAAACTGTTTTTT
CASSRPGTKLFF